The rows below give T cell receptor beta chains drawn from one sample of a study of T cells after posttransplantation cyclophosphamide. The method was immunoSEQ multiplex PCR; TCRdb's version includes in-frame clones alone and lacks a portion of them. Of thousands of clones in the sample, more than 70% are singletons; the top ten hold roughly 25%. Sample: PBMCs, taken after allogeneic stem cell transplant with posttransplant cyclophosphamide. These TCRs come from a female patient aged 40 to 50 who received an allogeneic stem cell transplant from an unrelated donor, was CMV-positive, and had no GVHD. Some T cells may have originated in the graft donor. The CDR3 runs from the conserved cysteine through the conserved F or W. D genes are given only for firm matches. Clone size is stated in some rows and not others, as once, few, many or a class when expanded.

clone_size: NA; d_call: TRBD1; j_call: TRBJ1-2; v_call: TRBV18; cdr3_aa: CASSPLLLGTDPTGYTF; cdr3_nt: TGTGCCAGCTCACCACTGTTGTTAGGGACAGACCCCACCGGCTACACCTTC
clone_size: NA; d_call: NA; j_call: TRBJ1-1; v_call: TRBV7-2; cdr3_aa: CASSLGGEAFF; cdr3_nt: TGTGCCAGCAGCTTAGGCGGGGAAGCTTTCTTT
clone_size: large; d_call: NA; j_call: TRBJ2-1; v_call: TRBV27; cdr3_aa: CASSLGGQYNEQFF; cdr3_nt: TGTGCCAGCAGTTTGGGGGGACAGTACAATGAGCAGTTCTTC
clone_size: NA; d_call: TRBD1; j_call: TRBJ1-4; v_call: TRBV6-1; cdr3_aa: CASSEARTGWRSATNEKLFF; cdr3_nt: TGTGCCAGCAGTGAAGCGCGGACAGGATGGAGGAGCGCAACTAATGAAAAACTGTTTTTT
clone_size: NA; d_call: TRBD1; j_call: TRBJ2-2; v_call: TRBV19; cdr3_aa: CASRGTGEGGELFF; cdr3_nt: TGTGCCAGTAGGGGGACAGGCGAGGGCGGGGAGCTGTTTTTT
clone_size: NA; d_call: NA; j_call: TRBJ2-4; v_call: TRBV18; cdr3_aa: CASSPGPKNIQYF; cdr3_nt: TGTGCCAGCTCACCAGGCCCCAAAAACATTCAGTACTTC
clone_size: few; d_call: NA; j_call: TRBJ2-3; v_call: TRBV6-6; cdr3_aa: CASSYGTGSTDTQYF; cdr3_nt: TGTGCCAGCAGTTATGGGACTGGAAGCACAGATACGCAGTATTTT
clone_size: NA; d_call: NA; j_call: TRBJ2-2; v_call: TRBV7-9; cdr3_aa: CASSRPGHRTHTGELFF; cdr3_nt: TGTGCCAGCAGCCGACCGGGACACCGAACACACACCGGGGAGCTGTTTTTT
clone_size: NA; d_call: NA; j_call: TRBJ2-5; v_call: TRBV16; cdr3_aa: CASSQSLDGRQTQYF; cdr3_nt: TGTGCCAGCAGCCAATCGCTAGATGGGAGACAGACCCAGTACTTC
clone_size: few; d_call: NA; j_call: TRBJ2-2; v_call: TRBV10-3; cdr3_aa: CAYSTNTGELFF; cdr3_nt: TGTGCCTATAGTACGAACACCGGGGAGCTGTTTTTT
clone_size: NA; d_call: NA; j_call: TRBJ2-7; v_call: TRBV18; cdr3_aa: CASSPVRNSYEQYF; cdr3_nt: TGTGCCAGCTCACCGGTCAGAAATTCCTACGAGCAGTACTTC
clone_size: NA; d_call: TRBD1; j_call: TRBJ1-2; v_call: TRBV19; cdr3_aa: CAVGQGYGYTF; cdr3_nt: TGTGCCGTCGGACAGGGCTATGGCTACACCTTC
clone_size: once; d_call: TRBD2; j_call: TRBJ2-1; v_call: TRBV5-1; cdr3_aa: CASTSSSGGAGYNEQFF; cdr3_nt: TGCGCCAGCACCTCCTCCAGCGGGGGGGCCGGGTACAATGAGCAGTTCTTC
clone_size: few; d_call: NA; j_call: TRBJ1-2; v_call: TRBV4-3; cdr3_aa: CASSQAAGAGGYTF; cdr3_nt: TGCGCCAGCAGCCAAGCGGCGGGGGCTGGCGGCTACACCTTC